Below, 24 T cell receptor beta chains from the same sample are listed, as sequenced in a study of blood T cell repertoires in COVID-19. Method: immunoSEQ multiplex PCR; TCRdb's copy keeps in-frame clones and lacks some. The table includes 360,000 or so clones, roughly four fifths detected once. The sample consisted of PBMCs or T cells enriched from blood (not recorded which). Every receptor here comes from a woman between 45 and 65 years old who had recovered from COVID-19.

This clone was recorded a few times. The rearrangement uses TRBV7-9 and TRBJ1-5; a possible D gene is TRBD1 (5 bases). CDR3 length: 15 amino acids. V gave up 5 bases and J gave up 2 bases, with 13 bases separating them. The germline V gene encodes CDR1 SEHNR and CDR2 FQNEAQ (reference sequence). This CDR3 reads CASSGSPGGNQPQHF. The CDR3 DNA follows: TGTGCCAGCAGCGGATCCCCGGGGGGCAATCAGCCCCAGCATTTT.

This clone appeared a few times. The V gene is TRBV7-9, the J gene TRBJ2-5, with TRBD2 matching over 8 bases. Trimming took 1 base from V and 5 from J; bases not matched to a gene: 9. Germline assignment: CDR1 SEHNR and CDR2 FQNEAQ (reference sequence). This CDR3 has 16 amino acids. CDR3 residues: CASSLEVTSGRETQYF. CDR3 DNA: TGTGCCAGCAGCTTAGAGGTTACTAGCGGTAGGGAGACCCAGTACTTC.

The V gene is TRBV14, the J gene TRBJ2-5, with 10 bases fitting TRBD2. Trimming removed 0 bases from V and 10 bases from J; junction bases left unmatched: 23. The CDR3 length is 20 residues. Germline lookup yields CDR1 SGHDN and CDR2 FVKESK. The CDR3 here is CASSQDRGLAGEGPGGIQYF. The CDR3 bases are TGTGCCAGCAGCCAAGATCGCGGCCTAGCGGGAGAGGGCCCCGGGGGGATCCAGTACTTC.

Only one count was recorded for this clone. This sequence joins TRBV29-1 and TRBJ2-5, with D perhaps matching TRBD1 (5 bases). The germline V gene encodes CDR1 SQVTM and CDR2 ANQGSEA. This CDR3 is 13 amino acids long. Trimming shortened V by 8 bases and J by 4 bases, and 17 bases separated the two germline ends. The CDR3 is CSFSSGFIETQYF. CDR3 in DNA: TGCAGCTTCTCTTCAGGGTTTATAGAGACCCAGTACTTC.

The genes are TRBV18 and TRBJ1-1; D perhaps matches TRBD1 (5 bases). The V and J ends lost 0 bases and 5 bases respectively, with 13 bases between them. The CDR3 is 15 residues long. Germline CDR1 and CDR2: KGHSH and LQKENI. In nucleotides, the CDR3 is TGTGCCAGCTCACCACCGGGGGGGTCGTGGACTGAAGCTTTCTTT. The encoded protein is CASSPPGGSWTEAFF.

The genes are TRBV4-1 and TRBJ2-7; D is possibly TRBD2 (6 bases). This CDR3 has 14 amino acids. CDR1 and CDR2 from the germline V gene are MGHRA and YSYEKL. V shed 0 bases and J shed 4 bases, with 10 bases lying between them. This chain's CDR3 is CASSQEWREYEQYF. CDR3 DNA: TGCGCCAGCAGCCAAGAATGGCGGGAATACGAGCAGTACTTC.

The CDR3 sequence: CASSLGTQGKETQYF. The CDR3 DNA sequence: TGCGCCAGCAGCTTGGGTACCCAGGGTAAGGAGACCCAGTACTTC. This chain connects TRBV5-1 to TRBJ2-5; the D gene is possibly TRBD1 (5 bases). CDR1 SGHRS and CDR2 YFSETQ come from the germline V gene. V shed 0 bases and J shed 5 bases, with 14 bases lying between them. The CDR3 consists of 15 residues.

Notes on this clone: One end of the junction does not line up with germline, which may come from a read error. The V and J genes are TRBV6-2 or TRBV6-3 and TRBJ1-5; the D gene is possibly TRBD1 (6 bases). The CDR3 spans 15 residues. The V gene's germline CDR1 is MNHEY and CDR2 SVGEGT. In nucleotides, the CDR3 is TGTGCCACCAGTGGGCACCTTCAGGGGAATCAGCCCCAGCATTTT. It specifies CATSGHLQGNQPQHF.

The rearrangement uses TRBV5-5 and TRBJ1-2; 8 bases agree with TRBD1. V was clipped by 3 bases and J by 0 bases; unmatched bases: 4. This CDR3 contains 15 residues. Germline V gene data show CDR1 as SGHKS and CDR2 as YYEKEE (reference sequence). This CDR3 reads CASSWGQVTNYGYTF. CDR3 DNA: TGTGCCAGCAGCTGGGGACAGGTTACTAACTATGGCTACACCTTC.

Only a few counts were recorded for this clone. The rearrangement links TRBV6-2 or TRBV6-3 to TRBJ2-1, with no clear D. This CDR3 is built from 12 residues. Germline CDR1 reads MNHEY; CDR2 reads SVGEGT. Trimming shortened V by 5 bases and J by 16 bases, and 18 bases separated the two germline ends. CDR3 protein: CASSTAGLAVFF. The CDR3 DNA is TGTGCCAGCAGTACCGCAGGCCTTGCAGTCTTCTTC.

The J gene is TRBJ1-1, the V gene TRBV5-4, with TRBD1 identical over 7 bases. The germline gives CDR1 SGHNT, CDR2 YYREEE (reference sequence). The junction had 3 bases not matched to a gene; V was cut back by 2 bases and J by 5 bases. CDR3 size: 13 residues. Written as DNA, the CDR3 is TGTGCCAGCAGCTTCGCAGGGGGAACTGAAGCTTTCTTT. Protein sequence: CASSFAGGTEAFF.

The chain links TRBV13 to TRBJ1-1, with TRBD1 identical over 10 bases. The CDR3 spans 15 residues. Germline values: CDR1 PRHDT, CDR2 FYEKMQ (reference sequence). Unmatched junction bases numbered 8, after V lost 5 bases and J lost 5 bases. CDR3 coding DNA: TGTGCCAGCAGCCTTCGACAGGGGGCGAGGACTGAAGCTTTCTTT. This gives the protein CASSLRQGARTEAFF.

This chain uses TRBV3-1 (or the pseudogene TRBV3-2) with TRBJ1-3; 7 bases agree with TRBD1. CDR3 size: 18 residues. The V gene end was trimmed by 4 bases and the J gene end by 2 bases; junction bases not matched to a gene: 14. The V gene's germline CDR1 is LGHDT and CDR2 YNNKEL (reference sequence). Here the CDR3 reads CASSPRGLGQGAGNTIYF. DNA of the CDR3: TGTGCCAGCAGCCCGAGAGGTCTCGGCCAGGGGGCTGGAAACACCATATATTTT.

The chain combines TRBV29-1 with TRBJ2-7; 7 bases fit TRBD2. The V gene end was trimmed by 4 bases and the J gene end by 2 bases; junction bases not matched to a gene: 2. Germline-derived CDR1 and CDR2 are SQVTM and ANQGSEA. The CDR3 spans 12 residues. CDR3 amino acids: CSVGRETYEQYF. CDR3 nucleotides: TGCAGCGTTGGGCGGGAGACCTACGAGCAGTACTTC.

The chain combines TRBV5-1 with TRBJ1-1; D uncertain. Trimming removed 0 bases from V and 0 bases from J, with 9 bases in between. In germline, CDR1 is SGHRS, CDR2 YFSETQ. This CDR3 comprises 15 residues. The CDR3 coding sequence is TGCGCCAGCAGCTTGGAGAGGCGGATGAACACTGAAGCTTTCTTT. Protein product: CASSLERRMNTEAFF.

The rearrangement links TRBV6-2 or TRBV6-3 to TRBJ1-1; no clear D gene. V lost 7 bases and J 4 bases, leaving 16 bases between the germline ends. The germline V gene has CDR1 MNHEY and CDR2 SVGEGT. This CDR3 region has 14 residues. The CDR3 DNA reads TGTGCCAGCACCCCCGACGCGGGTAGCACTGAAGCTTTCTTT. Its translation: CASTPDAGSTEAFF.

The J gene is TRBJ1-1, the V gene TRBV29-1; 10 bases line up with TRBD1. This CDR3 comprises 13 residues. V lost 5 bases and J lost 5; bases outside the gene matches: 5. The germline V gene has CDR1 SQVTM and CDR2 ANQGSEA. CDR3 DNA: TGCAGCGTTCGCTCGGGACAGGGGACTGAAGCTTTCTTT. This translates into CSVRSGQGTEAFF.

The chain carries TRBV7-2 and TRBJ2-5, with 7 bases matching TRBD1. Unmatched junction bases numbered 5, after V lost 4 bases and J lost 3 bases. CDR3 length: 14 residues. The V gene's germline CDR1 is SGHTA and CDR2 FQGNSA. The CDR3 region is CASSSDRAKETQYF. In DNA form, the CDR3 reads TGTGCCAGCAGCTCCGACAGGGCGAAAGAGACCCAGTACTTC.

The CDR3 nucleotides are TGTGCCAGCAGCTACAGCAAGGGGAAGTCACCCCTCCACTTT. Encoded protein: CASSYSKGKSPLHF. The chain carries TRBV7-8 and TRBJ1-6, with D perhaps matching TRBD1 (5 bases). The CDR3 sequence is 14 residues long. Trimming pared 4 bases from V and 10 bases from J, leaving 14 bases between. Germline V CDR1 and CDR2: SGHVS, FQNEAQ.

This rearrangement joins TRBV15 to TRBJ2-7, with TRBD1 as a possible D gene (6 bases). Germline CDR1 and CDR2: LNHNV and YYDKDF (reference sequence). The CDR3 has 14 residues. V lost 0 bases, J lost 2 bases, and 8 bases lay in between. CDR3 DNA sequence: TGTGCCACCAGCAGAGACAGGGACACCTACGAGCAGTACTTC. This codes for CATSRDRDTYEQYF. Full variable domain (rest looked up from reference TRBV15 and TRBJ2-7): DAMVIQNPRYQVTQFGKPVTLSCSQTLNHNVMYWYQQKSSQAPKLLFHYYDKDFNNEADTPDNFQSRRPNTSFCFLDIRSPGLGDTAMYLCATSRDRDTYEQYFGPGTRLTVT.

The chain recombines TRBV7-2 with TRBJ1-4; 7 nucleotides align to TRBD1. This CDR3 has 14 residues. The V gene's germline CDR1 is SGHTA and CDR2 FQGNSA. With 5 bases clipped from V and 5 bases from J, the junction kept 5 bases outside the gene matches. The CDR3 region is CASSRDSRNEKLFF. The CDR3 coding sequence is TGTGCCAGCAGCCGGGACAGCCGGAATGAAAAACTGTTTTTT.

The chain has TRBV29-1 and TRBJ2-1; 7 bases are shared with TRBD1. This CDR3 has 16 residues. The germline CDR1 and CDR2 sequences are SQVTM and ANQGSEA. The V and J ends lost 4 bases and 5 bases, in that order; junction bases with no gene match: 14. The CDR3 sequence is CSVGQGHRQGDNEQFF. The DNA for the CDR3 is TGCAGCGTTGGCCAGGGTCATAGGCAGGGGGACAATGAGCAGTTCTTC.

The chain recombines TRBV7-9 with TRBJ1-3, with 9 positions matching TRBD1. Germline trimming cut 11 bases from V and 3 bases from J; bases unmatched to any gene: 14. Germline values: CDR1 SEHNR, CDR2 FQNEAQ (reference sequence). This CDR3 is 16 amino acids long. The CDR3 reads CAASGTGQGFGNTIYF. Here the CDR3 DNA reads TGTGCCGCATCAGGGACGGGACAGGGATTTGGAAACACCATATATTTT.

The V gene is TRBV28, the J gene TRBJ2-7; perhaps TRBD1 as D (6 bases). V lost 1 base and J 3 bases, leaving 10 bases between the germline ends. CDR1 is MDHEN, CDR2 SYDVKM, per germline. This CDR3 comprises 14 residues. CDR3 in amino acids: CASSLLGGFYEQYF. CDR3 coding DNA: TGTGCCAGCAGTTTATTAGGGGGTTTCTACGAGCAGTACTTC.